The 19 T cell receptor beta chains below were found in one sample sequenced in a study of T cells in Graves' hyperthyroidism and ophthalmopathy. TCR beta CDR3 regions were amplified from RNA. Researchers ran a first-round RT-PCR on the TCR CDR3 using the HTBI primer set. MiXCR was run by TCRdb on the multiplex PCR reads, yielding one entry per CDR3 protein. The sample carries about 380,000 distinct CDR3 sequences, roughly 12% recorded once. The sequenced sample consisted of blood. The origin of the receptors is a man under 40 with Graves' hyperthyroidism that later progressed to Graves' ophthalmopathy.

Regarding this clonotype: Its ends do not fully match the called genes, so a read error is possible. V gene TRBV11-2 combines with J gene TRBJ2-1; 8 nucleotides align to TRBD1. Germline assignment: CDR1 SGHAT and CDR2 FQNNGV. This CDR3 region has 18 residues. This CDR3 reads CASSLTRGRIKSYNEQLF. CDR3 bases: TGTGCCAGCAGCTTAACCAGGGGGCGTATTAAATCCTACAATGAGCAGTTATTC.

This clonotype was detected ten times or more. The CDR3 sequence is CSARSRRTYEQYF. The CDR3 DNA is TGCAGTGCTAGGTCGAGGAGGACCTACGAGCAGTACTTC. This sequence joins TRBV20-1 and TRBJ2-7; the D gene is possibly TRBD2 (5 bases). This CDR3 comprises 13 residues. In germline, CDR1 is DFQATT, CDR2 SNEGSKA (reference sequence). V shed 3 bases and J shed 2 bases, with 11 bases lying between them.

The chain recombines TRBV5-4 with TRBJ2-7, with D tentatively TRBD1 or TRBD2 (6 bases each). CDR3 length equals 16 residues. Trimming removed 2 bases from V and 3 bases from J, with 18 bases in between. CDR1 and CDR2 (germline): SGHNT, YYREEE (reference sequence). The CDR3 sequence is CASSFQGWGGIYEQYF. The CDR3 coding sequence is TGTGCCAGCAGCTTTCAGGGGTGGGGCGGGATCTACGAGCAGTACTTC.

This clonotype was counted many times. The chain carries TRBV7-8 and TRBJ1-5; possible D gene TRBD1, 5 bases. This CDR3 is 14 amino acids long. V was clipped by 7 bases and J by 1 base, with 11 bases between them. Germline CDR1 reads SGHVS; CDR2 reads FQNEAQ. CDR3 coding DNA: TGTGCCAGCAACGCCGGGACGAGCAATCAGCCCCAGCATTTT. It yields the protein CASNAGTSNQPQHF.

This clonotype was found many times. V usage is TRBV6-1 and J usage is TRBJ2-7, with D possibly TRBD2 on 5 matching bases. The germline gives CDR1 MNHNS, CDR2 SASEGT. Trimming left V 0 bases short and J 3 bases short, with 12 bases between. CDR3 length: 15 amino acids. The CDR3 sequence: CASSEAERELYEQYF. Here the CDR3 DNA reads TGTGCCAGCAGTGAAGCTGAGAGGGAGCTCTACGAGCAGTACTTC.

The rearrangement joins TRBV2 to TRBJ2-2, with 13 bases that match TRBD2. The CDR3 sequence is 17 residues long. The J segment lost 1 base and the V segment lost 1 base, leaving 0 bases of the junction unmatched. The germline gives CDR1 SNHLY, CDR2 FYNNEI. The CDR3 DNA sequence: TGTGCCAGCAGTGAAGGGACTAGCGGGGGGAACACCGGGGAGCTGTTTTTT. Protein: CASSEGTSGGNTGELFF.

At least ten counts were recorded for this clonotype. J is TRBJ2-7 and V is TRBV6-1; D is unresolved. The CDR3 is made up of 14 amino acids. V was shortened by 5 bases and J by 2 bases, with 13 bases between the two germline ends. The germline CDR1 and CDR2 sequences are MNHNS and SASEGT. CDR3 sequence reads: CASSPRGDTYEQYF. CDR3 sequence (DNA): TGTGCCAGCAGTCCCCGTGGTGACACCTACGAGCAGTACTTC.

The rearrangement links TRBV15 to TRBJ2-2; D not certain. V was shortened by 5 bases and J by 7 bases, with 11 bases between the two germline ends. The CDR3 contains 13 residues. CDR1 is LNHNV and CDR2 is YYDKDF in the germline V gene (reference sequence). CDR3 DNA: TGTGCCACCAGCGGGTACAGAAACGGGGAGCTGTTTTTT. This translates into CATSGYRNGELFF.

This clonotype was observed a few times. The rearrangement links TRBV6-1 to TRBJ2-7; D perhaps matches TRBD2 (5 bases). The CDR3 totals 14 residues. Germline V gene lookup returns CDR1 MNHNS and CDR2 SASEGT. The V end lost 5 bases, the J end lost 0 bases, and 11 bases lay between the germline ends. CDR3 in amino acids: CASSNTGISYEQYF. CDR3 bases: TGTGCCAGCAGTAACACCGGGATCTCCTACGAGCAGTACTTC.

At least ten counts were recorded for this clonotype. The chain joins TRBV30 to TRBJ2-7, with a tentative D call TRBD2 (5 bases). The CDR3 has 14 amino acids. V was clipped by 0 bases and J by 3 bases, with 12 bases between them. In germline, CDR1 is GTSNPN, CDR2 SVGIG (reference sequence). The CDR3: CAWSVGAGSYEQYF. In nucleotides, the CDR3 is TGTGCCTGGAGTGTAGGTGCGGGTAGCTACGAGCAGTACTTC.

As regards this clonotype: No conserved phenylalanine or tryptophan ends this CDR3, so it is likely a read error. The rearrangement joins TRBV11-1 to TRBJ2-5; 8 bases align to TRBD2. CDR3 length: 16 amino acids. The junction had 12 bases not matched to a gene; V was cut back by 5 bases and J by 4 bases. CDR1 and CDR2 from the germline V gene are SGHAT and FQDESV (reference sequence). The CDR3 reads CASSPRGGSWVETQYL. DNA of the CDR3: TGTGCCAGCAGCCCCCGGGGGGGTAGCTGGGTAGAGACCCAGTACCTC.

This clonotype has a count of ten or more. The chain carries TRBV7-2 and TRBJ2-1; TRBD2 aligns across 8 bases. The trim removed 5 bases at V and 4 bases at J, leaving 1 base unmatched. This CDR3 comprises 13 residues. The germline CDR1 and CDR2 sequences are SGHTA and FQGNSA. The CDR3 DNA is TGTGCCAGCAGCGAGCGGGGGTACAATGAGCAGTTCTTC. Translated, it gives CASSERGYNEQFF.

This clonotype was counted only a few times. The chain joins TRBV4-1 to TRBJ2-7, with 8 bases matching TRBD1. The germline V gene has CDR1 MGHRA and CDR2 YSYEKL. The junction had 14 bases not matched to a gene; V was cut back by 4 bases and J by 6 bases. This CDR3 is 16 amino acids long. CDR3 protein: CASSPFTDIRGREQYF. The CDR3 region has the DNA TGCGCCAGCAGCCCCTTCACCGACATCAGGGGGCGCGAGCAGTACTTC.

The chain employs TRBV30 and TRBJ1-5; D ambiguous. There are 12 residues in the CDR3. CDR1 is GTSNPN and CDR2 is SVGIG in the germline V gene (reference sequence). V dropped 5 bases and J dropped 2 bases, with 7 bases sitting between them. CDR3 protein: CAWASGNQPQHF. CDR3 bases: TGTGCCTGGGCTTCGGGCAATCAGCCCCAGCATTTT.

This clonotype showed up just a few times. The V gene is TRBV20-1, the J gene TRBJ1-2, with 8 bases lining up with TRBD1. The germline V gene has CDR1 DFQATT and CDR2 SNEGSKA (reference sequence). Trimming took 6 bases from V and 3 from J; bases not matched to a gene: 9. The CDR3 extends over 14 amino acids. The chain's CDR3 is CSAHGDRPYYGYTF. The CDR3 DNA reads as TGCAGTGCCCATGGGGACAGGCCATACTATGGCTACACCTTC.

This clonotype was recorded at least ten times. The chain links TRBV28 to TRBJ1-6; possible D gene TRBD1, 6 bases. This CDR3 spans 14 amino acids. V dropped 3 bases and J dropped 10 bases, with 13 bases sitting between them. CDR1 MDHEN and CDR2 SYDVKM come from the germline V gene. The CDR3 DNA reads TGTGCCAGCAGTTTGACGGGGGCAGGGTCACCCCTCCACTTT. Translation gives CASSLTGAGSPLHF. The full variable domain, with the rest looked up from reference TRBV28 and TRBJ1-6, is DVKVTQSSRYLVKRTGEKVFLECVQDMDHENMFWYRQDPGLGLRLIYFSYDVKMKEKGDIPEGYSVSREKKERFSLILESASTNQTSMYLCASSLTGAGSPLHFGNGTRLTVT.

The count of this clonotype is one. The gene calls are TRBV12-3 or TRBV12-4 and TRBJ2-1; tentatively, D is TRBD1 (5 bases). V was cut by 1 base and J by 5 bases, with 12 bases left in between. This CDR3 is 15 amino acids long. CDR3 amino acids: CASSLGRAANNEQFF. The CDR3 DNA sequence: TGTGCCAGCAGTTTAGGCAGGGCGGCTAACAATGAGCAGTTCTTC.

The V call is TRBV5-1, the J call TRBJ1-4; D might be TRBD1 (5 bases). Germline CDR1 is SGHRS and CDR2 is YFSETQ. Trimming stripped 2 bases from V and 7 bases from J, with 9 bases between. This CDR3 is built from 13 residues. The CDR3 protein is CASSLGAGEKLFF. The CDR3 DNA is TGCGCCAGCAGCTTAGGGGCGGGTGAAAAACTGTTTTTT.

Notes on this clonotype: The final CDR3 position lacks the conserved phenylalanine or tryptophan, pointing to a likely read error. No DNA is shown, since the ends of the CDR3 on it are uncertain; the CDR3 is the one TCRdb lists. V gene TRBV2 combines with J gene TRBJ1-5; no DNA check was done on the table's D call, TRBD1. The CDR3 sequence runs 16 residues, both termini included. Germline CDR1 reads SNHLY; CDR2 reads FYNNEI. CDR3 amino acids: CASSEYGGMGNQPQHL.